This TCR beta chain came from a study of blood T cell repertoires in COVID-19. Overall study: The United States, Italy and Spain supplied acute and convalescent COVID-19 samples.

The CDR3 extends over 14 amino acids. Trimming cost V 7 bases and J 2 bases, with 12 bases left between them. Looked up from germline, CDR1 is MDHEN and CDR2 is SYDVKM. The repertoire was sequenced with immunoSEQ multiplex PCR; TCRdb's copy has only in-frame clones and lacks some. This table has roughly 260,000 clones, 70% to 90% appearing once. Which cohort a participant joined came from the clinical history participants gave. The sequenced material came from PBMCs or T cells enriched from blood (not recorded which). The chain links TRBV28 to TRBJ1-3; D is possibly TRBD1 (5 bases). This receptor was obtained from a woman aged 45-60 years who had recovered from COVID-19. DNA for the CDR3: TGTGCCAGCAATACCCAGGGTCCTGGAAACACCATATATTTT. Encoded protein: CASNTQGPGNTIYF.